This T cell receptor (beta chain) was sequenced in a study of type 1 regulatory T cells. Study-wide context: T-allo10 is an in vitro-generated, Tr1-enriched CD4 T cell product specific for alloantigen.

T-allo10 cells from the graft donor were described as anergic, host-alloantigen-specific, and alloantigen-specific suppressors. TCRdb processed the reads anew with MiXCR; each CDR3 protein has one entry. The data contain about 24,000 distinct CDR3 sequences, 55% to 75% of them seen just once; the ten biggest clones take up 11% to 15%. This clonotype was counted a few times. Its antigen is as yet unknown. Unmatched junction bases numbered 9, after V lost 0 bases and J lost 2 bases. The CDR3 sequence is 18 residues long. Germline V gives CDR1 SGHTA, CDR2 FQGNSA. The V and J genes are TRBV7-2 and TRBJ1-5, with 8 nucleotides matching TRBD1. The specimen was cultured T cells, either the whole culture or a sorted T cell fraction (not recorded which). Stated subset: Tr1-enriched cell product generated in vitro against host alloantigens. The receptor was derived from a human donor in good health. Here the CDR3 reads CASSLALISGGGNQPQHF. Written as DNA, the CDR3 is TGTGCCAGCAGCTTAGCGCTAATTTCAGGGGGCGGCAATCAGCCCCAGCATTTT.